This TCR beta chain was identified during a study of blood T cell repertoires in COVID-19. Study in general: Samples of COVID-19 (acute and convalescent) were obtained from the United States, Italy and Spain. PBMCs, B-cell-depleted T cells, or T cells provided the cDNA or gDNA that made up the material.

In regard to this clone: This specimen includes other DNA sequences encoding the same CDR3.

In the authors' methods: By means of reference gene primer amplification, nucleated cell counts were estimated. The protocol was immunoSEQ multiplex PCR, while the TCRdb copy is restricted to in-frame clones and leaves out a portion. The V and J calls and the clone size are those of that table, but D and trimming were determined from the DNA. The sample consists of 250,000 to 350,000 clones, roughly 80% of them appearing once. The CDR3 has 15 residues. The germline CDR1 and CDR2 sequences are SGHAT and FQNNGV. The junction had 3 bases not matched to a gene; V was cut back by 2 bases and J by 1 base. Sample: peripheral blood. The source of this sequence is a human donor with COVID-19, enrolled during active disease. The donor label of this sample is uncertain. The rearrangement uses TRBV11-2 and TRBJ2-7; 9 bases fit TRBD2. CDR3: CASSLRTSGSYEQYF. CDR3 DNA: TGTGCCAGCAGCTTAAGAACTAGCGGGTCCTACGAGCAGTACTTC.